This T cell receptor beta chain was documented in a study of shared clonotypes between healthy human individuals. The study, taken as a whole, reports: Richness estimates generally favored naive over memory subsets. Generation of non-shared clonotypes was less probable than generation of clonotypes shared by all four donors.

CD45RA-negative memory and CD45RA+ naive subsets were split from the CD4+ cells. The CDR3 runs 17 residues. V was clipped by 1 base and J by 5 bases, with 20 bases between them. Per germline, CDR1 LGHNA and CDR2 YNFKEQ. Deep-level assay runs were performed. Sequenced by immunoSEQ multiplex PCR; TCRdb stores in-frame clones only, minus some. This sample has hundreds of thousands of clones, with under 80% found just once. As regards this clone: Antigen: not known.

The material sequenced was memory CD4+ T cells sorted from blood. Subset meaning: CD45RA-negative fraction. This sequence originates from a young woman in good health. The chain carries TRBV4-2 and TRBJ2-5, with D possibly being TRBD2 (6 bases). CDR3 DNA sequence: TGTGCCAGCAGCCAAGGATTTCAACGGGAGATTGGGGAGACCCAGTACTTC. Translating it yields CASSQGFQREIGETQYF.